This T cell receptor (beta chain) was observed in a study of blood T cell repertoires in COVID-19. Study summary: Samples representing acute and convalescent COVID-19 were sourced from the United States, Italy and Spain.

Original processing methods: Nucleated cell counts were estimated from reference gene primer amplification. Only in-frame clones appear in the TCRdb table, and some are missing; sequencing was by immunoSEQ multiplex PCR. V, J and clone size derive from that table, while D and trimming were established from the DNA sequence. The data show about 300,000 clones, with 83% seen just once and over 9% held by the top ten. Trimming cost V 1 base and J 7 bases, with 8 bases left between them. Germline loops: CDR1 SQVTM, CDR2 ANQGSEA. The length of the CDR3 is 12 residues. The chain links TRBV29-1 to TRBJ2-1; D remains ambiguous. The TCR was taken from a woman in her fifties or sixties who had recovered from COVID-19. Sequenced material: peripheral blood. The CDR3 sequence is CSVEGKANEQFF. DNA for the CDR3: TGCAGCGTTGAAGGAAAAGCTAATGAGCAGTTCTTC.